These 14 T cell receptor beta chains share one sample of origin, sequenced in a study of shared clonotypes between healthy human individuals. Profiling relied on immunoSEQ multiplex PCR, and the TCRdb table lists in-frame clones only, not all of them. This table has about 330,000 clones, more than 75% appearing once. The specimen was memory CD8+ T cells sorted from blood. Subset in this sample: CD45RO+ cells pooled with CCR7-negative TemRA cells. The receptors here all came from a man aged 18 to 29 in good health.

This rearrangement joins TRBV19 to TRBJ1-5; unclear D gene. Trimming cost V 7 bases and J 0 bases, with 10 bases left between them. From germline, CDR1 is LNHDA and CDR2 SQIVND (reference sequence). The CDR3 is 14 amino acids. The CDR3 here is CASMRDSSNQPQHF. CDR3 in DNA: TGTGCCAGTATGCGGGATTCTAGCAATCAGCCCCAGCATTTT.

The chain uses TRBV9 and TRBJ1-6; 7 nucleotides agree with TRBD1. The CDR3 has 15 residues. V lost 4 bases and J lost 8; bases outside the gene matches: 9. Germline V lookup: CDR1 SGDLS, CDR2 YYNGEE. CDR3 nucleotide sequence: TGTGCCAGCAGCCCCCTGAACAGGGGTGATTCACCCCTCCACTTT. This translates into CASSPLNRGDSPLHF. Combining the CDR3 with reference TRBV9 and TRBJ1-6 gives the whole variable domain DSGVTQTPKHLITATGQRVTLRCSPRSGDLSVYWYQQSLDQGLQFLIQYYNGEERAKGNILERFSAQQFPDLHSELNLSSLELGDSALYFCASSPLNRGDSPLHFGNGTRLTVT.

This clone was observed at least ten times. The chain uses TRBV5-6 and TRBJ1-1; D uncertain. The CDR3 has 12 residues. The V gene lost 0 bases and the J gene lost 11 bases, with 11 bases spanning the gap. CDR1 and CDR2 (germline): SGHDT, YYEEEE. The CDR3 reads CASSLDGPAAFF. Here the CDR3 DNA reads TGTGCCAGCAGCTTGGACGGACCGGCGGCTTTCTTT.

V usage is TRBV5-6 and J usage is TRBJ2-1, with D perhaps TRBD1 (5 bases). Trimming left V 3 bases short and J 1 base short, with 14 bases between. CDR3 length equals 16 residues. Germline V gives CDR1 SGHDT, CDR2 YYEEEE. The CDR3 spells CASSSTAFGSYNEQFF. Written as DNA, the CDR3 is TGTGCCAGCAGCTCGACAGCGTTTGGGTCCTACAATGAGCAGTTCTTC.

The V call is TRBV4-1, the J call TRBJ2-7; 7 bases agree with TRBD2. CDR1 and CDR2 (germline): MGHRA, YSYEKL. The junction had 7 bases not matched to a gene; V was cut back by 0 bases and J by 2 bases. The CDR3 extends over 16 amino acids. CDR3 loop: CASSQDMLAAAYEQYF. The CDR3 DNA follows: TGCGCCAGCAGCCAAGATATGCTAGCGGCCGCCTACGAGCAGTACTTC.

The DNA for the CDR3 is TGTGCCAGCAGCTTGGGGTTAATGAACACTGAAGCTTTCTTT. This codes for CASSLGLMNTEAFF. The chain carries TRBV11-2 and TRBJ1-1; D is ambiguous. The V end was cut by 3 bases, the J end by 0 bases, with 8 bases between. The V gene's germline CDR1 is SGHAT and CDR2 FQNNGV. This CDR3 has 14 residues.

The DNA for the CDR3 is TGTGCTAGTGGTTCGCCGGGACTTGAAACCTACGAGCAGTACTTC. Its translation is CASGSPGLETYEQYF. The rearrangement links TRBV12-5 to TRBJ2-7; tentative D call: TRBD2 (6 bases). Trimming left V 4 bases short and J 2 bases short, with 15 bases between. Germline V CDR1 and CDR2: LGHNT, FRNRAP. There are 15 residues in the CDR3.

The CDR3 DNA follows: TGTGCCAGCAGCCGGGCAGGGAACGAGCAGTACTTC. Translating it yields CASSRAGNEQYF. This chain joins TRBV9 and TRBJ2-7; a weak D match, TRBD1 (5 bases). Germline CDR1 is SGDLS and CDR2 is YYNGEE. Trimming took 4 bases from V and 5 from J, leaving 10 bases between them. This CDR3 has 12 amino acids.

The gene calls are TRBV2 and TRBJ1-3, with D unresolved. Germline CDR1 and CDR2: SNHLY and FYNNEI. Trimming took 9 bases from V and 4 from J, leaving 10 bases between them. The CDR3 covers 12 residues. The CDR3 here is CASESYGNTIYF. DNA of the CDR3: TGTGCCAGTGAAAGCTACGGAAACACCATATATTTT.

The V call is TRBV6-6, the J call TRBJ2-7; no clear D gene. The V and J ends lost 4 bases and 3 bases respectively, with 10 bases between them. Germline loops: CDR1 MNHNY, CDR2 SVGAGI (reference sequence). The CDR3 covers 13 residues. DNA for the CDR3: TGTGCCAGCAGTTTCCTGGACGGCTACGAGCAGTACTTC. Amino acid sequence: CASSFLDGYEQYF.

The V call is TRBV12-5, the J call TRBJ2-1, with TRBD2 matching over 8 bases. Losses at the gene ends were 2 bases for V and 8 bases for J; bases not matched to a gene: 8. Germline-derived CDR1 and CDR2 are LGHNT and FRNRAP. The length of the CDR3 is 15 residues. This CDR3 reads CASGLSVAGSDEQFF. CDR3 in DNA: TGTGCTAGTGGTTTGTCTGTAGCGGGGTCGGATGAGCAGTTCTTC.

V gene TRBV6-1 combines with J gene TRBJ1-2; D is uncertain. Between the trimmed V and J ends, which lost 5 bases and 8 bases, there was a span of 18 bases. The CDR3 length is 14 residues. Germline V gene lookup returns CDR1 MNHNS and CDR2 SASEGT. The CDR3 loop is CASSPLDWGQGYTF. Written as DNA, the CDR3 is TGTGCCAGCAGTCCCCTTGACTGGGGTCAAGGCTACACCTTC.

To note about this clone: In the same sample, other DNA sequences code for this CDR3. The chain carries TRBV7-8 and TRBJ2-7; 8 bases are shared with TRBD2. V was pared by 3 bases and J by 1 base, with 2 bases of the junction left unmatched. CDR1 SGHVS and CDR2 FQNEAQ come from the germline V gene. This CDR3 comprises 14 residues. CDR3 in DNA: TGTGCCAGCAGCTTGCGGGGGGCGTCCTACGAGCAGTACTTC. It translates to CASSLRGASYEQYF.

The chain combines TRBV6-1 with TRBJ2-1; D is perhaps TRBD2 (7 bases). Looked up from germline, CDR1 is MNHNS and CDR2 is SASEGT. Trimming took off 4 bases at V and 7 bases at J, with 20 bases between the two ends. The CDR3 extends over 16 amino acids. CDR3 sequence (DNA): TGTGCCAGCAGTGCCCAAAGGGAGGGGGTAGGGAATGAGCAGTTCTTC. It encodes CASSAQREGVGNEQFF.